Below, one TCR beta chain is given with its context. It has no known antigen specificity. Qualities for individual bases were not recorded, and no much larger clone is one base off. According to the study, the label for this sample's time point signals: baseline before first vaccination. Vaccinee samples were obtained from the UK trials COV001 and COV002, which included a single-blind randomized controlled phase 2/3 trial of AZD1222 (ChAdOx1 nCoV-19) in healthy adults. Trial participant PBMC samples were collected at day 0 and day 28 after the second dose for TCRbeta chain sequencing. The CDR3 regions of human TCRbeta chains were analyzed by immunosequencing. The study's own analysis went as follows. Repertoire TCRs were matched against a reference library of SARS-CoV-2-specific TCRs generated with the MIRA antigen-specificity platform. Breadth meant the fraction of unique TCRs that were SARS-CoV-2-associated, whereas depth meant the fraction of total T cells that were SARS-CoV-2-associated. Using the MIRA data, every spike-specific TCR was mapped to the spike region that the TCR reacted to and assigned to either a CD4 or a CD8 class. Log10-transformed breadth and depth values were compared by one-way ANOVA with Sidak's multiple comparisons tests. Sourced from immuneACCESS, this table was stored by TCRdb with only in-frame sequences that have V and J called. A share of the clones is absent; for the studies checked, an unresolved V gene accounts for under half, and the remainder has no known explanation. V and J calls and clone size follow that table, whereas D and trimming were derived from the DNA. The sample has 150,000 to 200,000 clones on record, around 95% of them singletons. The biggest ten clones account for approximately 0.58% of the sample.

This entry comes from a study of T cell responses to AZD1222 COVID-19 vaccine (dated by TCRdb to the early 2020s). A note on the overall study: Because spike-specific TCR depth and breadth did not differ between the two schedules, AZD1222 recipients who got a second dose at roughly 4 weeks were pooled with those who got a second dose at roughly 12 weeks. TCR sequencing was performed for roughly 240 trial participants, of whom 207 were given two doses of AZD1222 and around 26 were given two doses of MenACWY control vaccine. Trial participants were enrolled into age subgroups of 18-55, 56-69 and 70-plus years, which contained around 140, 26 and 57 TCR-sequenced participants, respectively.

Based on the germline V gene (reference sequence), the CDR1 and CDR2 sequences are WNHNN and SYGVQD. The CDR3 holds 14 amino acids from the cysteine to the phenylalanine. The sequence is cut down to CDR3 DNA, 42 bases in frame from base 1. The trim is 4 bases for V and 9 bases for J, with a gap of 16 bases between the germline ends. On the study overall, not on this receptor specifically: Reportedly, almost half of the unique spike-specific TCRs recognized epitopes lying outside the regions that are mutated in the B.1.351 and B.1.1.7 variants. In the small 56-69-year group, the increase in depth fell short of significance, most likely because of low power. Most participants were white British and females outnumbered males, and the authors suggested that clonal diversity may have been underestimated. Only 5 to 7 AZD1222 recipients were SARS-CoV-2 seropositive at baseline, limiting conclusions about previously exposed vaccinees. Because no day 14 peak-response samples were available, repertoires were characterized only after the peak T cell response. After two AZD1222 doses, spike-specific TCR breadth and depth were significantly higher than at day 0 and than in MenACWY recipients. The vaccine-associated CD4 TCRs covered the entire spike protein, and the dominant responses fell in regions 160-218 and 743-854.

The sequence joins TRBV10-1 to TRBJ2-1; D gene: possibly TRBD2, on 5 matching bases. Sequencing was performed on peripheral blood, taken on day 0 of AZD1222 vaccination. The TCR was taken from an adult in good health. CDR3 reads: CASSGELVNGEQFF. The nucleotide sequence reads as follows: TGCGCCAGCAGTGGAGAACTAGTTAATGGTGAGCAGTTCTTC.